Reported below is one TCR beta chain. Its antigen is not known. The junction had 7 bases not matched to a gene; V was cut back by 5 bases and J by 6 bases. The CDR3 runs 14 residues. Germline values: CDR1 SGHVS, CDR2 FNYEAQ. The sample belongs to a study of identical twins. Study-wide results and limits: Low generation-probability sequences were in excess among twin-shared out-of-frame alpha sequences. There were fewer insertions in abundant cord blood beta clonotypes, but memory repertoires showed no such pattern.

Using its own MiXCR run on the 5' RACE reads, TCRdb lists one record per CDR3 protein. In the table there are around 240,000 distinct CDR3 sequences, 5.5% to 7% of which are singletons. These records were also assigned to another study, of yellow fever vaccine responses in identical twins.

The clonotype originates from a woman between 18 and 29 years old in good health. This rearrangement joins TRBV7-6 to TRBJ2-7, with TRBD2 identical over 10 bases. The sample was memory (CD45RO+) T cells sorted from blood. In DNA form, the CDR3 reads TGTGCCAGCAGCCCCGGGACTAGCGTCGGCGAGCAGTACTTC. Its protein product is CASSPGTSVGEQYF.